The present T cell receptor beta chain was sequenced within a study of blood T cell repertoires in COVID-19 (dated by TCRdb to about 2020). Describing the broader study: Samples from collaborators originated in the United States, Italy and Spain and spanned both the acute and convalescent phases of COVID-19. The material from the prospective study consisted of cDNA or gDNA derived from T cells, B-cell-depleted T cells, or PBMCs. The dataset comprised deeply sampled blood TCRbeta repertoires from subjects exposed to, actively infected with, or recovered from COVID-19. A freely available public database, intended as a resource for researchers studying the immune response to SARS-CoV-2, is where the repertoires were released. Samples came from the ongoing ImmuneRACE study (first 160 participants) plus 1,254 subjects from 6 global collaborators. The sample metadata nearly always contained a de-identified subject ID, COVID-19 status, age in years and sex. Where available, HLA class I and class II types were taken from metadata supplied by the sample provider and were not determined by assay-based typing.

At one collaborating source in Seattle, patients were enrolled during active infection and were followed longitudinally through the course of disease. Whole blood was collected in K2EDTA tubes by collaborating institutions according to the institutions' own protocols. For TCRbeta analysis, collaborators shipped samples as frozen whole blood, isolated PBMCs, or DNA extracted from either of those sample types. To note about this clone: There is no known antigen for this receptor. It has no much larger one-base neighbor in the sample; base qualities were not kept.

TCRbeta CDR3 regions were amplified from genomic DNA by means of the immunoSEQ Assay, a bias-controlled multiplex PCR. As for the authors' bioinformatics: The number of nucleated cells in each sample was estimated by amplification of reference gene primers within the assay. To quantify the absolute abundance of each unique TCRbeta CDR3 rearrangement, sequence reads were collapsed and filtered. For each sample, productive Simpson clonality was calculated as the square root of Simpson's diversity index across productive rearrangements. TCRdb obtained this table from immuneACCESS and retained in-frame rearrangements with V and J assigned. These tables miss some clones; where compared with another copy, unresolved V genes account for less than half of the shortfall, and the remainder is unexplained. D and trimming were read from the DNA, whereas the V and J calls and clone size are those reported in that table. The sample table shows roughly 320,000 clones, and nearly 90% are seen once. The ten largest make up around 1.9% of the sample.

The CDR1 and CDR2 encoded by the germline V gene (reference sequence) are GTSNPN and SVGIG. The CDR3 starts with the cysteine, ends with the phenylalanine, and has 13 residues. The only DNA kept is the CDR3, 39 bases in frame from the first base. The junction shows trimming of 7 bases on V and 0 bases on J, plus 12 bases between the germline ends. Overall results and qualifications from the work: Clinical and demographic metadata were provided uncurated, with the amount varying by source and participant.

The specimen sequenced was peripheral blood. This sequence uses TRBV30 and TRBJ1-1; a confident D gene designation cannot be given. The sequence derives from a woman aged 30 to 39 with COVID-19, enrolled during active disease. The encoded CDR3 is CAFTGELNTEAFF. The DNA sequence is TGTGCCTTCACCGGGGAGTTGAACACTGAAGCTTTCTTT. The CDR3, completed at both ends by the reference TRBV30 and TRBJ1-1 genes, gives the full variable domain SQTIHQWPATLVQPVGSPLSLECTVEGTSNPNLYWYRQAAGRGLQLLFYSVGIGQISSEVPQNLSASRPQDRQFILSSKKLLLSDSGFYLCAFTGELNTEAFFGQGTRLTVV.